Shown below are 25 T cell receptor beta chains from a single sample sequenced in a study of cytomegalovirus exposure and HLA in healthy donors. The assay was immunoSEQ multiplex PCR, and TCRdb's table has in-frame clones only and misses some. The repertoire holds under 200,000 clones, with 75% to 90% as singletons. Sequences were obtained from PBMCs. These receptors all come from a woman aged 18 to 35 in good health and CMV-seronegative.

The chain links TRBV4-1 to TRBJ1-1, with D possibly matching TRBD1 (5 bases). V was clipped by 6 bases and J by 5 bases, with 10 bases between them. Per the germline V gene, CDR1 is MGHRA and CDR2 is YSYEKL. The CDR3 totals 12 residues. This chain's CDR3 is CASRRGGTEAFF. As DNA, the CDR3 is TGCGCCAGCAGAAGGGGCGGTACTGAAGCTTTCTTT.

The chain has TRBV11-3 and TRBJ1-2, with a possible D match to TRBD1 (5 bases). The germline CDR1 and CDR2 sequences are SGHNT and YENEEA. This CDR3 is built from 13 residues. V lost 3 bases to trimming and J lost 6 bases, with 11 bases between them. In DNA, the CDR3 is TGTGCCAGCAGCTTTAGCCAGGGTAATGGCTACACCTTC. Residues: CASSFSQGNGYTF.

V and J are TRBV7-2 and TRBJ1-2, with D possibly TRBD1 on 6 matching bases. With 5 bases removed from V and 4 bases from J, the gap between germline ends came to 17 bases. Germline V CDR1 and CDR2: SGHTA, FQGNSA. The CDR3 has 15 amino acids. DNA for the CDR3: TGTGCCAGCAGCCCCACCCACGGACAGATCTATGGCTACACCTTC. It codes for CASSPTHGQIYGYTF.

J is TRBJ2-7 and V is TRBV19, with a possible D match to TRBD2 (6 bases). The V and J ends lost 4 bases and 5 bases respectively, with 18 bases between them. This CDR3 contains 15 residues. CDR1 and CDR2 (germline): LNHDA, SQIVND (reference sequence). CDR3 DNA sequence: TGTGCCAGTAGTACCGTATCTTCCAGGGAGGACGAGCAGTACTTC. Translated, it gives CASSTVSSREDEQYF.

The CDR3 region is CASSEGAPTGGRTEAFF. The CDR3, as DNA: TGTGCCAGCAGTGAAGGGGCCCCGACAGGCGGAAGAACTGAAGCTTTCTTT. The rearrangement links TRBV6-1 to TRBJ1-1, with a possible D match to TRBD1 (6 bases). With 1 base removed from V and 5 bases from J, the gap between germline ends came to 20 bases. The CDR3 loop spans 17 amino acids. Germline values: CDR1 MNHNS, CDR2 SASEGT.

This sequence joins TRBV10-2 and TRBJ2-2, with 7 bases matching TRBD2. The CDR3 length is 16 residues. V lost 3 bases, J lost 4 bases, and 8 bases stayed unmatched. Germline V gives CDR1 WSHSY, CDR2 SAAADI. CDR3 protein: CASSDGGGRSTGELFF. The DNA of the CDR3 is TGCGCCAGCAGTGACGGCGGGGGACGTAGCACCGGGGAGCTGTTTTTT.

The rearrangement uses TRBV5-6 and TRBJ1-1; TRBD1 agrees at 8 bases. The length of the CDR3 is 15 residues. The ends lost 0 bases at V and 5 bases at J; junction bases unmatched: 6. Germline V gene sequence: CDR1 SGHDT, CDR2 YYEEEE. The CDR3 here is CASSLGGDRRTEAFF. CDR3 DNA: TGTGCCAGCAGCTTGGGTGGGGACAGGCGTACTGAAGCTTTCTTT.

This clone was found once. The chain joins TRBV13 to TRBJ2-7, with 10 nucleotides matching TRBD1. The CDR3 consists of 15 residues. Looked up from germline, CDR1 is PRHDT and CDR2 is FYEKMQ (reference sequence). V gave up 1 base and J gave up 5 bases; unmatched junction bases: 5. CDR3 DNA: TGTGCCAGCAGCTTAGTGACAGGGGGCAACCACGAGCAGTACTTC. Protein product: CASSLVTGGNHEQYF.

The rearrangement links TRBV19 to TRBJ1-4; 9 bases are shared with TRBD1. After removal of 6 bases from V and 7 bases from J, the junction contained 9 bases not matched to a gene. The germline V gene has CDR1 LNHDA and CDR2 SQIVND (reference sequence). The CDR3 runs 15 residues. The CDR3 is CASRPPGQGGEKLFF. The CDR3 DNA follows: TGTGCCAGTAGGCCGCCGGGACAGGGCGGTGAAAAACTGTTTTTT. Full variable domain (remainder filled in from reference TRBV19 and TRBJ1-4): DGGITQSPKYLFRKEGQNVTLSCEQNLNHDAMYWYRQDPGQGLRLIYYSQIVNDFQKGDIAEGYSVSREKKESFPLTVTSAQKNPTAFYLCASRPPGQGGEKLFFGSGTQLSVL.

The chain couples TRBV28 to TRBJ1-2; 9 bases are a match to TRBD1. Trimming cost V 10 bases and J 7 bases; bases outside gene matches: 7. The CDR3 runs to 12 residues. Germline V gene sequence: CDR1 MDHEN, CDR2 SYDVKM. The CDR3 here is CATTGTGPGYTF. The CDR3 nucleotides are TGTGCCACCACCGGGACAGGGCCTGGCTACACCTTC.

This clone was seen only a few times. This sequence joins TRBV18 and TRBJ2-7; D perhaps matches TRBD1 (6 bases). From germline, CDR1 is KGHSH and CDR2 LQKENI. There are 13 residues in the CDR3. Deletions cut 3 bases from V and 2 bases from J, with 8 bases between. The CDR3 nucleotides read TGTGCCAGCTCACCGGGGGCCCCCTACGAGCAGTACTTC. Translation gives CASSPGAPYEQYF.

For the CDR3, the DNA is TGTGCCAGCAGTGCCGGACAGAGTGGAAACACCATATATTTT. It encodes CASSAGQSGNTIYF. The V gene is TRBV2, the J gene TRBJ1-3; possible D gene TRBD1, 6 bases. Trimming left V 4 bases short and J 3 bases short, with 10 bases between. Germline CDR1 and CDR2: SNHLY and FYNNEI. CDR3 length: 14 residues.

The chain combines TRBV6-5 with TRBJ1-5, with 9 nucleotides matching TRBD1. The junction had 5 bases not matched to a gene; V was cut back by 6 bases and J by 2 bases. Germline CDR1 MNHEY, CDR2 SVGAGI. The CDR3 sequence is 15 residues long. The chain's CDR3 is CASSLQGARNQPQHF. The CDR3 nucleotides read TGTGCCAGCAGCCTACAGGGGGCTCGCAATCAGCCCCAGCATTTT.

The chain is built from TRBV5-6 and TRBJ2-1; TRBD2 might be the D (5 bases). Trimming took 3 bases from V and 3 from J, leaving 13 bases between them. The CDR3 spans 15 residues. Looked up from germline, CDR1 is SGHDT and CDR2 is YYEEEE. The CDR3 coding sequence is TGTGCCAGCAGCTCCCCAGGAGGAGGCTACAATGAGCAGTTCTTC. Its protein is CASSSPGGGYNEQFF.

The chain carries TRBV6-5 and TRBJ1-3, with D possibly matching TRBD1 (6 bases). V was trimmed by 6 bases and J by 2 bases, leaving 8 bases between them. CDR1 is MNHEY, CDR2 SVGAGI, per germline. There are 13 residues in the CDR3. This CDR3 is CASRTGTGNTIYF. DNA of the CDR3: TGTGCCAGCAGGACAGGAACTGGAAACACCATATATTTT.

The chain employs TRBV25-1 and TRBJ1-1; TRBD1 agrees at 7 bases. Unmatched junction bases numbered 6, after V lost 7 bases and J lost 4 bases. Germline CDR1 is MGHDK and CDR2 is SYGVNS. This CDR3 has 13 residues. The CDR3 loop is CASILSGGTEAFF. The CDR3, as DNA: TGTGCCAGCATACTATCAGGGGGCACTGAAGCTTTCTTT.

The rearrangement links TRBV5-6 to TRBJ1-3; maybe TRBD1 (5 bases). From germline, CDR1 is SGHDT and CDR2 YYEEEE. Trimming cost V 6 bases and J 1 base, with 8 bases left between them. The CDR3 loop spans 13 amino acids. CDR3 in DNA: TGTGCCAGCACAGGGATATCTGGAAACACCATATATTTT. This codes for CASTGISGNTIYF.

This chain connects TRBV19 to TRBJ1-2; no reliable D call. This CDR3 has 15 residues. Germline loops: CDR1 LNHDA, CDR2 SQIVND (reference sequence). Trimming pared 4 bases from V and 4 bases from J, leaving 16 bases between. CDR3 in amino acids: CASSTFEEFVYGYTF. The CDR3 region has the DNA TGTGCCAGTAGTACCTTTGAGGAGTTCGTCTATGGCTACACCTTC.

The chain couples TRBV7-9 to TRBJ2-7; 8 bases map to TRBD1. The trim removed 0 bases at V and 0 bases at J, leaving 4 bases unmatched. Germline V gives CDR1 SEHNR, CDR2 FQNEAQ (reference sequence). The CDR3 consists of 16 residues. This CDR3 reads CASSLAYGQGSYEQYF. The CDR3 bases are TGTGCCAGCAGCTTAGCTTACGGACAGGGCTCCTACGAGCAGTACTTC.

The rearrangement joins TRBV6-1 to TRBJ2-7; TRBD2 aligns across 11 bases. The CDR3 is 18 residues long. The V and J ends lost 4 bases and 0 bases, in that order; junction bases with no gene match: 11. Germline assignment: CDR1 MNHNS and CDR2 SASEGT. The CDR3 bases are TGTGCCAGCAGTGGCGGGCTAGCGGGAGGTACTCGCTCCTACGAGCAGTACTTC. As protein: CASSGGLAGGTRSYEQYF.

V usage is TRBV6-1 and J usage is TRBJ2-5; D is possibly TRBD1 (6 bases). This CDR3 comprises 15 residues. V lost 6 bases to trimming and J lost 4 bases, with 18 bases between them. From germline, CDR1 is MNHNS and CDR2 SASEGT. The CDR3, as DNA: TGTGCCAGCAGAGCGCAGGGGATAGGTGGAGAGACCCAGTACTTC. Translated, it gives CASRAQGIGGETQYF.

V and J are TRBV27 and TRBJ1-1; TRBD1 agrees at 7 bases. The CDR3 sequence is 14 residues long. Germline V gene data show CDR1 as MNHEY and CDR2 as SMNVEV (reference sequence). V lost 6 bases, J lost 3 bases, and 7 bases stayed unmatched. For the CDR3, the DNA is TGTGCCAGCAGCCCCAGGGGGACATACACTGAAGCTTTCTTT. Its protein product is CASSPRGTYTEAFF.

The rearrangement links TRBV30 to TRBJ1-2; D perhaps matches TRBD1 (5 bases). This CDR3 is 13 amino acids long. CDR1 is GTSNPN, CDR2 SVGIG, per germline (reference sequence). V was clipped by 5 bases and J by 4 bases, with 14 bases between them. The CDR3 loop reads CAWAIRDGYGYTF. The CDR3 bases are TGTGCCTGGGCCATCAGGGATGGCTATGGCTACACCTTC.

The chain recombines TRBV6-1 with TRBJ1-1; possibly TRBD1 for D (5 bases). Germline CDR1 and CDR2: MNHNS and SASEGT. Trimming stripped 7 bases from V and 4 bases from J, with 13 bases between. The CDR3 loop spans 13 amino acids. The CDR3 reads CASIQRGGTEAFF. The CDR3, as DNA: TGTGCCAGCATTCAGAGGGGAGGCACTGAAGCTTTCTTT.

The chain is built from TRBV27 and TRBJ2-3, with a possible D match to TRBD2 (6 bases). Trimming left V 5 bases short and J 3 bases short, with 15 bases between. The germline V gene has CDR1 MNHEY and CDR2 SMNVEV (reference sequence). The CDR3 consists of 15 residues. As DNA, the CDR3 is TGTGCCAGCAGTCAACTAGCCGAAGGTACAGATACGCAGTATTTT. Protein sequence: CASSQLAEGTDTQYF.